The clone carrying this TCR beta chain is a singleton in its sample. Per the study methods: Using reference gene primer amplification, nucleated cell counts were estimated. Sequenced by immunoSEQ multiplex PCR; TCRdb stores in-frame clones only, minus some. That table gives V, J and clone size, and the DNA gave D and trimming. This repertoire shows about 37,000 clones, roughly 89% found once; its top ten account for about 6.5%. The source of the sample is a study of blood T cell repertoires in COVID-19. Study in general: The United States, Italy and Spain were the sources of the acute and convalescent COVID-19 samples. Nucleic acid was either cDNA or gDNA, and it came from T cells, B-cell-depleted T cells, or PBMCs.

Trimming shortened V by 3 bases and J by 4 bases, and 6 bases separated the two germline ends. This CDR3 is built from 13 residues. The germline V gene encodes CDR1 WSHSY and CDR2 SAAADI. The clonotype was recovered from a human donor in a cohort sampled during active COVID-19. The V call is TRBV10-2, the J call TRBJ1-4; D unclear. The sample was peripheral blood. CDR3 protein: CASSDYFNEKLFF. The CDR3, as DNA: TGCGCCAGCAGTGATTATTTTAATGAAAAACTGTTTTTT.